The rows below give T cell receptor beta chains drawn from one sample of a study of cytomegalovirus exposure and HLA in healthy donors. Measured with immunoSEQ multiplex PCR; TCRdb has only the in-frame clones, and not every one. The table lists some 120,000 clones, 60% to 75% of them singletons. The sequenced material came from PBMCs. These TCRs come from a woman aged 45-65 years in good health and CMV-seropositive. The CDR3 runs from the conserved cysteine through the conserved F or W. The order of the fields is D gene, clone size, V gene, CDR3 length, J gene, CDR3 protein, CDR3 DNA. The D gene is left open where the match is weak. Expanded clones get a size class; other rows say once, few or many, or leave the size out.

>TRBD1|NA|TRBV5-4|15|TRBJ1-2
CASSFGTGGNYGYTF
TGTGCCAGCAGCTTCGGGACAGGGGGGAACTATGGCTACACCTTC
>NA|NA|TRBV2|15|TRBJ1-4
CAGQVGAAPGEKLFF
TGTGCCGGGCAAGTGGGGGCCGCTCCAGGAGAAAAACTGTTTTTT
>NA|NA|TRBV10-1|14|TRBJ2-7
CASSDSAANYEQYF
TGCGCCAGCAGTGATTCGGCGGCTAACTACGAGCAGTACTTC
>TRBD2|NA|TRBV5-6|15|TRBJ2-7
CASSLPGLAPREQYF
TGTGCCAGCAGCCTCCCGGGACTAGCCCCTCGCGAGCAGTACTTC
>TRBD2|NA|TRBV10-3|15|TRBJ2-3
CAISDRGGDTDTQYF
TGTGCCATCAGCGATCGGGGGGGGGACACAGATACGCAGTATTTT
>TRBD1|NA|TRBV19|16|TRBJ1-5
CASRKGGGNSNQPQHF
TGTGCCAGTAGGAAAGGGGGCGGAAATAGCAATCAGCCCCAGCATTTT
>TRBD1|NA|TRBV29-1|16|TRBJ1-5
CSVGPEQGAVMGPQHF
TGCAGCGTTGGACCGGAACAGGGGGCCGTCATGGGGCCCCAGCATTTT
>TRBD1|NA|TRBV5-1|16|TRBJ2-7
CASSLGRQGVNYEQYF
TGCGCCAGCAGCTTGGGTCGCCAGGGGGTTAACTACGAGCAGTACTTC
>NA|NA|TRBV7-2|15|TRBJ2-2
CASKSTGVWGGELFF
TGTGCCAGCAAATCCACGGGGGTATGGGGCGGGGAGCTGTTTTTT
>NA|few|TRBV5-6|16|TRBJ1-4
CASRLSGGATNEKLFF
TGTGCCAGCAGGCTAAGCGGAGGCGCAACTAATGAAAAACTGTTTTTT
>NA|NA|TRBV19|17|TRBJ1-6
CASRPGRGGDYNSPLHF
TGTGCCAGTAGACCCGGTCGGGGAGGGGACTATAATTCACCCCTCCACTTT
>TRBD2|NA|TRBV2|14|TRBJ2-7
CASSPGGGWYEQYF
TGTGCCAGCAGTCCCGGGGGGGGTTGGTACGAGCAGTACTTC
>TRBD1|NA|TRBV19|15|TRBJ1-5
CASRRGTDSNQPQHF
TGTGCCAGTCGACGAGGGACAGATAGCAATCAGCCCCAGCATTTT
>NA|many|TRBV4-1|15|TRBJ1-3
CASSPMGLSGNTIYF
TGCGCCAGCAGCCCCATGGGGCTCTCTGGAAACACCATATATTTT